Below, 9 T cell receptor beta chains from the same sample are listed, as sequenced in a study of blood T cell repertoires in COVID-19. The assay was immunoSEQ multiplex PCR, and TCRdb's table has in-frame clones only and misses some. Counted here are hundreds of thousands of clones, around 88% occurring once; the ten biggest clones make up roughly an eighth. The material sequenced was peripheral blood. The source is a woman in her forties or fifties with COVID-19, enrolled during active disease.

The chain links TRBV19 to TRBJ2-3; TRBD2 agrees at 7 bases. With 3 bases clipped from V and 4 bases from J, the junction kept 13 bases outside the gene matches. The CDR3 is 17 amino acids. Per germline, CDR1 LNHDA and CDR2 SQIVND (reference sequence). In nucleotides, the CDR3 is TGTGCCAGTAGTATTGGTTCGGCGGGGAGGGGAGCAGATACGCAGTATTTT. It yields the protein CASSIGSAGRGADTQYF.

V is TRBV5-4 and J is TRBJ1-2; perhaps TRBD1 as D (6 bases). The germline V gene has CDR1 SGHNT and CDR2 YYREEE (reference sequence). Trimming took off 4 bases at V and 6 bases at J, with 13 bases between the two ends. This CDR3 contains 13 residues. CDR3 coding DNA: TGTGCCAGCAGCCCGGAACAGGGTCATGGCTACACCTTC. Encoded protein: CASSPEQGHGYTF.

This chain joins TRBV27 and TRBJ2-5; weak D call: TRBD1 (5 bases). The CDR3 extends over 15 amino acids. The V gene lost 4 bases and the J gene lost 2 bases, with 14 bases spanning the gap. Germline V gene data show CDR1 as MNHEY and CDR2 as SMNVEV (reference sequence). The CDR3 protein is CASSSLGKGQETQYF. Written as DNA, the CDR3 is TGTGCCAGCAGTTCTCTGGGGAAGGGGCAAGAGACCCAGTACTTC.

This rearrangement joins TRBV4-1 to TRBJ1-2, with D perhaps TRBD1 (5 bases). The CDR3 sequence is 15 residues long. The V gene lost 1 base and the J gene lost 8 bases, with 17 bases spanning the gap. Germline CDR1 MGHRA, CDR2 YSYEKL. The CDR3 here is CASSQVSTAGNGYTF. The CDR3 DNA is TGCGCCAGCAGCCAAGTGTCGACAGCTGGTAACGGCTACACCTTC.

The V and J genes are TRBV19 and TRBJ1-1, with D unresolved. Germline V gene lookup returns CDR1 LNHDA and CDR2 SQIVND (reference sequence). The CDR3 is 13 residues long. V was trimmed by 7 bases and J by 5 bases, leaving 14 bases between them. The CDR3 DNA reads TGTGCCAGTACCCCGCGGCGAGGGACTGAAGCTTTCTTT. Protein: CASTPRRGTEAFF.

The chain couples TRBV6-6 to TRBJ2-3; 11 positions match TRBD1. The V gene's germline CDR1 is MNHNY and CDR2 SVGAGI (reference sequence). This CDR3 is built from 16 residues. The V segment lost 5 bases and the J segment 3 bases; nucleotides outside the gene matches: 7. CDR3: CASSHTGTGGTDTQYF. The CDR3 DNA follows: TGTGCCAGCAGTCACACCGGGACAGGGGGAACAGATACGCAGTATTTT.

This clone was picked up one time. The chain employs TRBV10-1 and TRBJ1-1; D not resolved. The CDR3 contains 14 residues. Trimming pared 2 bases from V and 5 bases from J, leaving 12 bases between. The germline V gene encodes CDR1 WNHNN and CDR2 SYGVQD (reference sequence). CDR3 protein: CASSEAPQDTEAFF. The CDR3 bases are TGCGCCAGCAGTGAGGCCCCCCAGGATACTGAAGCTTTCTTT.

The chain couples TRBV6-1 to TRBJ2-7, with D possibly TRBD2 on 6 matching bases. This CDR3 comprises 15 residues. V was pared by 3 bases and J by 0 bases, with 12 bases between. In germline, CDR1 is MNHNS, CDR2 SASEGT. For the CDR3, the DNA is TGTGCCAGCAGTGAGAAGATAGCGGCCTCCTACGAGCAGTACTTC. Residues: CASSEKIAASYEQYF.

V usage is TRBV4-1 and J usage is TRBJ2-1; D perhaps matches TRBD1 (6 bases). Germline V CDR1 and CDR2: MGHRA, YSYEKL. V lost 0 bases, J lost 6 bases, and 15 bases lay in between. This CDR3 is 16 amino acids long. CDR3: CASSQEGSGQFNEQFF. CDR3 nucleotides: TGCGCCAGCAGCCAAGAGGGATCAGGACAGTTCAATGAGCAGTTCTTC.